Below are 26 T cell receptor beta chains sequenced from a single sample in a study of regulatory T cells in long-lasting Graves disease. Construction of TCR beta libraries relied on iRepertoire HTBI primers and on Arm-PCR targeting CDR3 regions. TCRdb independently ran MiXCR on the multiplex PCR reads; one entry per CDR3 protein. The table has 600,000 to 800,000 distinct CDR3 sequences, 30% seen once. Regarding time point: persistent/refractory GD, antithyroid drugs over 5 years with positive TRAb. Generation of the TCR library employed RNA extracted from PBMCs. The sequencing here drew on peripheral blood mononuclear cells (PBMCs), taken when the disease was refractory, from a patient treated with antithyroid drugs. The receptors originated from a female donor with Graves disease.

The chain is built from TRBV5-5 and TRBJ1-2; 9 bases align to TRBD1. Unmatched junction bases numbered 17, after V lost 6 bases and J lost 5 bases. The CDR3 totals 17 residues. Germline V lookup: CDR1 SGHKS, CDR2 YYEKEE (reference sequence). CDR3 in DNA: TGTGCCAGCAAGCGGACAGGGGAGGATTTGGTGGGTTATGGCTACACCTTC. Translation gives CASKRTGEDLVGYGYTF. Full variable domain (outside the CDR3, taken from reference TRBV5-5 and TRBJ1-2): DAGVTQSPTHLIKTRGQQVTLRCSPISGHKSVSWYQQVLGQGPQFIFQYYEKEERGRGNFPDRFSARQFPNYSSELNVNALLLGDSALYLCASKRTGEDLVGYGYTFGSGTRLTVV.

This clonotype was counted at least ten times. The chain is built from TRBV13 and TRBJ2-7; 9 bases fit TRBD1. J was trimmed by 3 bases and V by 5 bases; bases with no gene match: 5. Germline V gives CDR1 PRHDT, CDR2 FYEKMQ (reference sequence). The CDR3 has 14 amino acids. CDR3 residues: CASSQGQGNYEQYF. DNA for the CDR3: TGTGCCAGCAGCCAGGGACAGGGTAACTACGAGCAGTACTTC. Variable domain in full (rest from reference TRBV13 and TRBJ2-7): AAGVIQSPRHLIKEKRETATLKCYPIPRHDTVYWYQQGPGQDPQFLISFYEKMQSDKGSIPDRFSAQQFSDYHSELNMSSLELGDSALYFCASSQGQGNYEQYFGPGTRLTVT.

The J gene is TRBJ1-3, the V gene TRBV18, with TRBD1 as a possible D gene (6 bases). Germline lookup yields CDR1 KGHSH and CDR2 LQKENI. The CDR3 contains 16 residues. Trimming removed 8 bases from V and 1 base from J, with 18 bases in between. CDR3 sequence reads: CASSPGTGTSGNTIYF. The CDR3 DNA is TGTGCCAGCAGCCCCGGAACAGGGACGTCTGGAAACACCATATATTTT.

CDR3 bases: TGTGCCAGCAGTTACGCCACGGCGAGAGATACGCAGTATTTT. Protein: CASSYATARDTQYF. The genes are TRBV6-5 and TRBJ2-3; D is ambiguous. V lost 2 bases and J lost 5, with 11 bases in between. This CDR3 comprises 14 residues. CDR1 MNHEY and CDR2 SVGAGI come from the germline V gene.

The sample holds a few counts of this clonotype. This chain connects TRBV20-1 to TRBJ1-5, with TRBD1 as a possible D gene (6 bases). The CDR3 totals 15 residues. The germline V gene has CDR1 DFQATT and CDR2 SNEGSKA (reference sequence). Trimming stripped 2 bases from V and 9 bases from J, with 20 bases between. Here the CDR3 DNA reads TGCAGTGCTAGAATGGGAGGACAGACGTTCCGGCCCCAGCATTTT. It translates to CSARMGGQTFRPQHF.

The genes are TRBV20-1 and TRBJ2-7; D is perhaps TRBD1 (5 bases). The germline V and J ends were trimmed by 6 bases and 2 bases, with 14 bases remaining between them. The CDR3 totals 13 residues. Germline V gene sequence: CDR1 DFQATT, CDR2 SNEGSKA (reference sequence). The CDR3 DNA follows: TGCAGTGCCGAGGACACACAACCCTACGAGCAGTACTTC. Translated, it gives CSAEDTQPYEQYF.

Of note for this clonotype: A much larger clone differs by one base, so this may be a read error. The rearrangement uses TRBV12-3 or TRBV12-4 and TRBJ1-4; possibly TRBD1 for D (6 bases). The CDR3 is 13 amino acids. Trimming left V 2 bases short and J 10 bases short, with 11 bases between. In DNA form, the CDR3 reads TGTGCCAGCAGTTTACGGGGGCGAGGAAAACTGTTTTTT. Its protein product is CASSLRGRGKLFF.

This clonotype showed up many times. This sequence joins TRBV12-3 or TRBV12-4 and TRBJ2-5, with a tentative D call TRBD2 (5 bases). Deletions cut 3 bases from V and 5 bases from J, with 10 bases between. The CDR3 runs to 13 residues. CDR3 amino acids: CASSLLRGETQYF. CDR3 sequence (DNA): TGTGCCAGCAGTTTGTTGAGAGGGGAGACCCAGTACTTC.

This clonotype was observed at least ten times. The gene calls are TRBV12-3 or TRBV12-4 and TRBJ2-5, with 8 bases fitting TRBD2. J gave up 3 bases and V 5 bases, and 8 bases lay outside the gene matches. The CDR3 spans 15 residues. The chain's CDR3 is CASSGAGLGEETQYF. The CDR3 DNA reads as TGTGCCAGCAGTGGAGCGGGACTAGGGGAAGAGACCCAGTACTTC.

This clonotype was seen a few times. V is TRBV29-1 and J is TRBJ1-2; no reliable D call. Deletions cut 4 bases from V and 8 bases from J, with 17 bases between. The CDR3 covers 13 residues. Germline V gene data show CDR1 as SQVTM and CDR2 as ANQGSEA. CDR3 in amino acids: CSVVGSGSGGYTF. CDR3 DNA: TGCAGCGTTGTGGGTTCCGGGAGTGGGGGCTACACCTTC.

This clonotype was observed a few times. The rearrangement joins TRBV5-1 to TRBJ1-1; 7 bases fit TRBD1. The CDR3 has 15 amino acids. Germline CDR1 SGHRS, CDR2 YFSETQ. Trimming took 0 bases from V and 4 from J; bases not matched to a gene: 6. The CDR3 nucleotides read TGCGCCAGCAGCTTGGAGTTGGCAGGGGGCACTGAAGCTTTCTTT. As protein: CASSLELAGGTEAFF.

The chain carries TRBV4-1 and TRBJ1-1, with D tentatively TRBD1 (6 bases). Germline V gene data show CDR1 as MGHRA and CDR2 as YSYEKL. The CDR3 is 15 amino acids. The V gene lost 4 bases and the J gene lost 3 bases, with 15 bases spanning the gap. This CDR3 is CASSRRTVRDTEAFF. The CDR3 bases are TGCGCCAGCAGCCGGAGGACAGTAAGGGACACTGAAGCTTTCTTT.

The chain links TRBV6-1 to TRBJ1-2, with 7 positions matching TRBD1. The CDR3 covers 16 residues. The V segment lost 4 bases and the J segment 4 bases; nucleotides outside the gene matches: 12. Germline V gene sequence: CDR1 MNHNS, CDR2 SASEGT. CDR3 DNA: TGTGCCAGCAGTGGGTTGGGGTACAGGGGAAGCTATGGCTACACCTTC. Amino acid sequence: CASSGLGYRGSYGYTF.

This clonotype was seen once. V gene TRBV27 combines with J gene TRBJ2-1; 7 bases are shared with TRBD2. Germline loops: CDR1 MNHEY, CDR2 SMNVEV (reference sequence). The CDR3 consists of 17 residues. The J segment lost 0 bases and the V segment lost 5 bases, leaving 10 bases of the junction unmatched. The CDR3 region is CASSQPTGGSSYNEQFF. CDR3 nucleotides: TGTGCCAGCAGTCAACCGACGGGGGGTAGCTCCTACAATGAGCAGTTCTTC.

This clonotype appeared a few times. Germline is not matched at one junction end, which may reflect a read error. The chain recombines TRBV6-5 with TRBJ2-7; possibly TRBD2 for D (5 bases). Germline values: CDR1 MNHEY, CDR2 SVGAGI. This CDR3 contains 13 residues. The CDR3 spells CASSYSLTAEGDF. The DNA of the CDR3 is TGTGCCAGCAGTTACTCGTTGACTGCTGAGGGAGACTTC.

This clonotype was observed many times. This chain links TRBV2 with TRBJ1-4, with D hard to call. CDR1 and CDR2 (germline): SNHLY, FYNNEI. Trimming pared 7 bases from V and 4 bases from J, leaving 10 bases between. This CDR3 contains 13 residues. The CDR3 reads CASTQDYNEKLFF. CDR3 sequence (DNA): TGTGCCAGCACCCAGGATTATAATGAAAAACTGTTTTTT.

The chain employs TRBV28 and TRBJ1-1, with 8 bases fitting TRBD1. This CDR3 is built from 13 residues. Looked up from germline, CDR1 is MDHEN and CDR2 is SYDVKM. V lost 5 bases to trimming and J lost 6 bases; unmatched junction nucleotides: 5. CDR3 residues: CASSGTGGAEAFF. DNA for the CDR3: TGTGCCAGCAGTGGGACAGGAGGGGCTGAAGCTTTCTTT.

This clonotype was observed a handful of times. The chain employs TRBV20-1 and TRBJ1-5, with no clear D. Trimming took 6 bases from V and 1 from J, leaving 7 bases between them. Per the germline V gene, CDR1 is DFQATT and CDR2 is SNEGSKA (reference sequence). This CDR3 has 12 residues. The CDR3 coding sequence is TGCAGTGCAGAAGACAGCAATCAGCCCCAGCATTTT. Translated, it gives CSAEDSNQPQHF.

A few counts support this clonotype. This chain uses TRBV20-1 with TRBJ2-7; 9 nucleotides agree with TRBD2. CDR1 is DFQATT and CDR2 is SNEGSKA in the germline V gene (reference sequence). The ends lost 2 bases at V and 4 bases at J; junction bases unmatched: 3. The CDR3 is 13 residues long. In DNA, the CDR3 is TGCAGTGCTAGACTAGCGGGACCATACGAGCAGTACTTC. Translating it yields CSARLAGPYEQYF.

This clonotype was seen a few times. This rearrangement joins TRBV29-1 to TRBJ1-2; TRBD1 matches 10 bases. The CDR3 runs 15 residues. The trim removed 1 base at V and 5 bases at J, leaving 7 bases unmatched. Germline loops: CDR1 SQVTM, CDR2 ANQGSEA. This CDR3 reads CSVEVGQGIEYGYTF. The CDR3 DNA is TGCAGCGTTGAAGTGGGACAGGGGATCGAGTATGGCTACACCTTC.

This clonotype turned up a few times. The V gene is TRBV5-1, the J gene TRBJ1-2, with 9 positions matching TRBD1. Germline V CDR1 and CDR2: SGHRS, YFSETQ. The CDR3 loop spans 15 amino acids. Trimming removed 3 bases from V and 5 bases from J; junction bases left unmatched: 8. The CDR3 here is CASSYAGQGLYGYTF. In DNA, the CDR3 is TGCGCCAGCAGCTATGCGGGACAGGGACTTTATGGCTACACCTTC.

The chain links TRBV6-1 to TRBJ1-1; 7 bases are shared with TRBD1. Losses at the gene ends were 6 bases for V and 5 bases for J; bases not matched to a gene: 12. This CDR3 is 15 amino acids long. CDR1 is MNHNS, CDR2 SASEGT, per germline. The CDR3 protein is CASRIDRAGGTEAFF. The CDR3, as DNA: TGTGCCAGCAGGATCGACAGGGCGGGTGGTACTGAAGCTTTCTTT.

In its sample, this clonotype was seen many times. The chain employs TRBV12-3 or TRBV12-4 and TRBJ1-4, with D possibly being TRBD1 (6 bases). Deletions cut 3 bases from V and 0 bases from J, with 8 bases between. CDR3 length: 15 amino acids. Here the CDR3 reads CASSFRGATNEKLFF. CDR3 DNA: TGTGCCAGCAGTTTCAGGGGTGCAACTAATGAAAAACTGTTTTTT.

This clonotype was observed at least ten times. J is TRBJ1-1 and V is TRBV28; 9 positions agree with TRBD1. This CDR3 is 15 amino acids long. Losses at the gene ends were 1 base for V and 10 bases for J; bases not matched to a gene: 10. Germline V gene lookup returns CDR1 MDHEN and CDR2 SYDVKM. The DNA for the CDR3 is TGTGCCAGCAGTTTATCGGGACAGGGCCTCTTGGGAGCTTTCTTT. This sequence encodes CASSLSGQGLLGAFF.

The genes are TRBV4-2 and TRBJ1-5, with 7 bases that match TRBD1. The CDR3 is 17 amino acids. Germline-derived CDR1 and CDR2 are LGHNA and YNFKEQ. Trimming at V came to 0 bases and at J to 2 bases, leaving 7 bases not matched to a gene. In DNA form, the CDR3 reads TGTGCCAGCAGCCAAGAGACCAGGGGGTCGGGCAATCAGCCCCAGCATTTT. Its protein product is CASSQETRGSGNQPQHF.

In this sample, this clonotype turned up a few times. CDR3 sequence: CASRGGTVGNYGYTF. The CDR3 coding sequence is TGTGCCAGCAGGGGCGGGACGGTGGGGAACTATGGCTACACCTTC. The chain employs TRBV5-4 and TRBJ1-2, with a tentative D call TRBD1 (5 bases). Germline values: CDR1 SGHNT, CDR2 YYREEE (reference sequence). CDR3 size: 15 residues. Trimming pared 5 bases from V and 2 bases from J, leaving 16 bases between.